Below, one TCR beta chain is given with its context. Its antigen target is currently unknown. Per-nucleotide qualities are absent, and no much larger clonotype sits a single base away. The data were obtained in a study of T-cell reconstitution after alpha-beta-depleted transplantation in children (dated by TCRdb to the mid-2010s). Regarding the research as a whole: T-cell immune reconstitution after TCRalphabeta/CD19-depleted allogeneic hematopoietic cell transplantation in children was quantitatively tracked in the study by means of TCR repertoire profiling.

Receptor amplification or capture employed PCR. The sequencer listed for this sample is Illumina HiSeq 2500. TCR libraries were prepared with molecular barcoding, using unique molecular identifiers to normalize TCRbeta repertoire quantification. TCRdb trimmed public reads at Q25 via fastp, called clones via MiXCR and kept in-frame beta chains. Each CDR3 protein gets just one entry, which takes the most common genes and DNA from the rows behind it. The sample profile shows 360,000 or so distinct CDR3 sequences; roughly 20% of them were found once. The ten largest clones represent around 3.9% of the sample. Deletion took 6 bases off V and 5 bases off J, with a span of 20 bases between the germline ends. The CDR3 goes from the cysteine to the phenylalanine over 15 residues. Left in the record is the CDR3 DNA by itself, 45 bases read in frame from the first base. CDR1 is given as SEHNR and CDR2 as FQNEAQ, both from the germline V gene (reference sequence).

The origin of this receptor is a human donor who donated a stem cell graft to a child with acute myeloid leukemia. Here the sequenced sample was PBMCs from the stem cell graft donor, taken from the stem cell graft. Recombination connected TRBV7-9 to TRBJ2-7; the D gene is perhaps TRBD1, on 6 matching bases. The nucleotides are TGTGCCAGCAGATTAACCGGGACAACTTCCGACGAGCAGTACTTC. This translates into CASRLTGTTSDEQYF.